This is a list of T cell receptor beta chains from one sample in a study of T cells after yellow fever vaccination. Via MiXCR, TCRdb re-called the 5' RACE reads, giving one row per CDR3 protein. Here the sample spans 300,000 to 400,000 distinct CDR3 sequences, almost 4% being singletons. The material sequenced was PBMCs, taken 5 days after the yellow fever booster vaccination. These receptors were obtained from a man aged 18 to 29 who received the YFV17D yellow fever vaccine. Both conserved end residues are part of each CDR3. The D gene is left open where the match is weak. Clone size is given for some rows only: seen once, a few or many times, or a class if the clone is expanded.

v_call	d_call	j_call	clone_size	cdr3_nt	cdr3_aa
TRBV12-3/TRBV12-4	TRBD2	TRBJ2-3	.	TGTGCCAGCAGACCCAGCGGGGGCCGCACAGATACGCAGTATTTT	CASRPSGGRTDTQYF
TRBV13	TRBD2	TRBJ2-1	.	TGTGCCAGCAGCCGGGAACTAGCGGGATACAATGAGCAGTTCTTC	CASSRELAGYNEQFF
TRBV10-3	.	TRBJ2-1	many	TGTGCCATCAGTGAGTCGCCTAGCATCAATGAGCAGTTCTTC	CAISESPSINEQFF
TRBV12-3/TRBV12-4	.	TRBJ1-3	many	TGTGCCAGCAGTGTGGGAAACACCATATATTTT	CASSVGNTIYF
TRBV20-1	TRBD1	TRBJ1-6	few	TGCAGTGCAGAGACAGGGGGTTATAATTCACCCCTCCACTTT	CSAETGGYNSPLHF
TRBV27	.	TRBJ1-3	.	TGTGCCAGCAGTCGACATATCTCTGGAAACACCATATATTTT	CASSRHISGNTIYF
TRBV7-2	.	TRBJ2-5	many	TGTGCCAGCAGCTCCTCGGGGTTAGGGACCCAGTACTTC	CASSSSGLGTQYF
TRBV5-1	.	TRBJ1-1	few	TGCGCCAGCAGCTTGGTTACAGGGATAATGAACACTGAAGCTTTCTTT	CASSLVTGIMNTEAFF
TRBV20-1	.	TRBJ2-6	.	TGCAGTGCTAAACGTCCAGGGGAGGGTAACTCTGGGGCCAACGTCCTGACTTTC	CSAKRPGEGNSGANVLTF
TRBV5-4	.	TRBJ2-2	few	TGTGCCAGCAGCCACTCGACCACCCCAGGGGAGCTGTTTTTT	CASSHSTTPGELFF
TRBV18	TRBD1	TRBJ1-1	.	TGTGCCAGCTCACTAACAGACAGGGACACTGAAGCTTTCTTT	CASSLTDRDTEAFF
TRBV7-8	.	TRBJ1-3	.	TGTGCCAGCAGCCCTCCCGACTTCTCTGGAAACACCATATATTTT	CASSPPDFSGNTIYF
TRBV6-2/TRBV6-3	TRBD2	TRBJ2-5	few	TGTGCCAGCAGTTCACCGGTCCTAGCGGGGGCCTCGTACCAAGAGACCCAGTACTTC	CASSSPVLAGASYQETQYF
TRBV4-3	.	TRBJ2-6	.	TGCGCCAGCAGCCAAGATGTAACCCCTGGGGCCAACGTCCTGACTTTC	CASSQDVTPGANVLTF
TRBV27	TRBD2	TRBJ2-7	.	TGTGCCAGCAGCCCAACTCCAGCGGGGGGGCCCTACGAGCAGTACTTC	CASSPTPAGGPYEQYF
TRBV6-2/TRBV6-3	TRBD1	TRBJ2-1	.	TGTGCCAGCAGTTACCGTCAGGGGGATTCCTACAATGAGCAGTTCTTC	CASSYRQGDSYNEQFF
TRBV7-2	TRBD2	TRBJ2-1	many	TGTGCCAGCAGATCTAGCGGGGGGGCGTACAATGAGCAGTTCTTC	CASRSSGGAYNEQFF
TRBV19	TRBD2	TRBJ2-3	.	TGTGCCAGTAGTATAGATGCCGGGGGGGCATCAGATACGCAGTATTTT	CASSIDAGGASDTQYF
TRBV5-1	TRBD1	TRBJ2-3	few	TGCGCCAGCAGCTTGGGGGACAGGGCCACAGATACGCAGTATTTT	CASSLGDRATDTQYF
TRBV7-2	.	TRBJ1-6	.	TGTGCCAGCAGCAGAGCGGCGACCTATAATTCACCCCTCCACTTT	CASSRAATYNSPLHF
TRBV24-1	.	TRBJ1-1	many	TGTGCTTTACGAGGGGGCACTGAAGCTTTCTTT	CALRGGTEAFF
TRBV29-1	TRBD1	TRBJ2-2	.	TGCAGCGCATCGGGACAGGGGAACACCGGGGAGCTGTTTTTT	CSASGQGNTGELFF
TRBV20-1	.	TRBJ2-3	few	TGCAGTGCTAGAGATCGGTTTGGGGATACGCAGTATTTT	CSARDRFGDTQYF
TRBV5-1	.	TRBJ2-3	.	TGCGCCAGCAGCCAGGAGGGGGTCGCAGATACGCAGTATTTT	CASSQEGVADTQYF
TRBV4-2	.	TRBJ1-1	.	TGTGCCAGCAGCCCAAGTTGGGCGAACACTGAAGCTTTCTTT	CASSPSWANTEAFF
TRBV7-2	.	TRBJ2-5	many	TGTGCCAGCAGCCCCCTGGTAGCAGCAGAGACCCAGTACTTC	CASSPLVAAETQYF
TRBV20-1	.	TRBJ1-3	.	TGCAGTGCTAGACTACGGACGTTCCACGGGGGAAACACCATATATTTT	CSARLRTFHGGNTIYF
TRBV27	TRBD2	TRBJ2-3	few	TGTGCCAGCAGTTTCCCCGGGGGGGCCTTGGATACGCAGTATTTT	CASSFPGGALDTQYF
TRBV5-4	.	TRBJ2-5	.	TGTGCCAGCAGCTTGTCAGACTACCAAGAGACCCAGTACTTC	CASSLSDYQETQYF
TRBV7-8	.	TRBJ2-4	.	TGTGCCAGCAGCTTAGTTACAACAGAAGAAGCCAAAAACATTCAGTACTTC	CASSLVTTEEAKNIQYF
TRBV6-5	.	TRBJ1-2	few	TGTGCCAGCAGTTACGGGGCAGGAGCCTATGGCTACACCTTC	CASSYGAGAYGYTF
TRBV11-2	.	TRBJ2-3	many	TGTGCCAGCAGCTTAGGGCGGGTAGTTGCTTTTACAGATACGCAGTATTTT	CASSLGRVVAFTDTQYF
TRBV20-1	.	TRBJ2-3	many	TGCAGTGCTAGAGTACGGACAGATACGCAGTATTTT	CSARVRTDTQYF
TRBV15	TRBD1	TRBJ2-1	few	TGTGCCACCGTCGAATCCGGGACAGGGTACAATGAGCAGTTCTTC	CATVESGTGYNEQFF
TRBV6-5	TRBD1	TRBJ2-1	many	TGTGCCAGCAGTGCATCGGGACAGCTCTACAATGAGCAGTTCTTC	CASSASGQLYNEQFF
TRBV29-1	.	TRBJ1-3	.	TGCAGCGGGTACTCTGGAAACACCATATATTTT	CSGYSGNTIYF
TRBV7-8	.	TRBJ1-1	many	TGTGCCAGCAGCTTAGGCAGGGGACTAACAGGGACTGAAGCTTTCTTT	CASSLGRGLTGTEAFF
TRBV6-2/TRBV6-3	TRBD2	TRBJ2-3	few	TGTGCCAGCAGAAGGACTAGCGGGGGGGAAGATACGCAGTATTTT	CASRRTSGGEDTQYF
TRBV10-3	TRBD1	TRBJ1-4	few	TGTGCCTCCAGCTGGGGACAGAGAGCAACTAATGAAAAACTGTTTTTT	CASSWGQRATNEKLFF
TRBV6-2/TRBV6-3	.	TRBJ2-1	few	TGTGCCAGCGTAGTGGGCGGTCAAGACAATGAGCAGTTCTTC	CASVVGGQDNEQFF
TRBV7-2	.	TRBJ2-1	many	TGTGCCAGCAACCTGGGGAGGGGGCAATACAATGAGCAGTTCTTC	CASNLGRGQYNEQFF
TRBV3-1	TRBD1	TRBJ2-2	few	TGTGCCAGCAGTCTTACAGGGGCCCTTACGAACACCGGGGAGCTGTTTTTT	CASSLTGALTNTGELFF
TRBV7-9	.	TRBJ1-1	few	TGTGCCAGCAGCTTTGGGACCGCCCCAAGTGAAGCTTTCTTT	CASSFGTAPSEAFF
TRBV27	TRBD1	TRBJ1-6	many	TGTGCCAGCAGTTTGGGACAGGGGTATTCACCCCTCCACTTT	CASSLGQGYSPLHF
TRBV7-8	.	TRBJ2-5	many	TGTGCCAGCAGCCTCTTCCGGGAGACCCAGTACTTC	CASSLFRETQYF
TRBV5-1	.	TRBJ2-7	few	TGCGCCAGCAGCTCGGACAGCTTCTACGAGCAGTACTTC	CASSSDSFYEQYF